This entry is about one TCR beta chain. The sample originates from a study of blood T cell repertoires in COVID-19. About the study: Sites across the United States, Italy and Spain contributed samples from acute and convalescent COVID-19.

Original processing methods: Estimates of nucleated cell counts were drawn from the amplification of reference gene primers. Clones were read by immunoSEQ multiplex PCR, and TCRdb kept only the in-frame ones, dropping some. The DNA gave D and trimming, while V, J and clone size come from that table. Here the sample spans some 280,000 clones, roughly 89% being singletons. Trimming left V 3 bases short and J 6 bases short, with 11 bases between. The CDR3 length is 13 residues. CDR1 MNHEY and CDR2 SMNVEV come from the germline V gene (reference sequence). This receptor was obtained from a woman in her forties who had recovered from COVID-19. The sample taken for sequencing was peripheral blood. J is TRBJ1-2 and V is TRBV27, with D unresolved. The CDR3 region has the DNA TGTGCCAGCAGTTTGGGTCAGGCCCATGGCTACACCTTC. Protein product: CASSLGQAHGYTF.